Given below is one TCR beta chain in context. As processed by the authors: It was from reference gene primer amplification that nucleated cell counts were estimated. Here immunoSEQ multiplex PCR was the method, and the copy in TCRdb shows in-frame clones only, minus some. The V and J calls and the clone size are those of that table, but D and trimming were determined from the DNA. This table holds more than 300,000 clones, around 87% found once. The V gene lost 5 bases and the J gene lost 5 bases, with 18 bases spanning the gap. CDR1 is KGHSH and CDR2 is LQKENI in the germline V gene. This CDR3 spans 15 amino acids. This sample is drawn from a study of blood T cell repertoires in COVID-19. In the study overall: Acute and convalescent COVID-19 samples came from the United States, Italy and Spain.

The chain carries TRBV18 and TRBJ2-5; D might be TRBD2 (6 bases). Sequencing input: peripheral blood. The TCR was taken from a woman aged 30 to 39 with COVID-19, enrolled during active disease. For the CDR3, the DNA is TGTGCCAGCTCAGCCCCGCGGGGAGGTCGCGAGACCCAGTACTTC. Translated: CASSAPRGGRETQYF.